The clone carrying this TCR beta chain showed up just a few times. Profiling relied on immunoSEQ multiplex PCR, and the TCRdb table lists in-frame clones only, not all of them. Of about 65,000 clones listed, about nine tenths are singletons. The sample originates from a study of blood T cell repertoires in COVID-19. Germline CDR1 reads SGHRS; CDR2 reads YFSETQ. The CDR3 covers 13 residues. V lost 0 bases, J lost 3 bases, and 4 bases lay in between. The V gene is TRBV5-1, the J gene TRBJ2-1; D uncertain. Sequenced sample: peripheral blood. The TCR was taken from a man in his 60s with acute or convalescent COVID-19. The CDR3 loop is CASSLELYNEQFF. Written as DNA, the CDR3 is TGCGCCAGCAGCTTGGAACTCTACAATGAGCAGTTCTTC.